This is a list of T cell receptor beta chains from one sample in a study of vaccination and CD4 T cells after COVID-19. No antigen has been assigned to these receptors. TCRdb reprocessed the PCR reads with MiXCR, giving one entry per CDR3 protein. This table holds about 19,000 distinct CDR3 sequences, around a third found once. Sequencing input: cultured CD4+ T cells from blood. The origin of the receptors is a human donor with COVID-19. Each CDR3 is given with its conserved first and last residue. Fields, in order: J gene, D gene, CDR3 length, V gene, clone size, CDR3 protein, CDR3 DNA. The D gene is left open where the match is weak. Part of the rows lack a size; the others show once, few, many or a class for expanded clones.

TRBJ2-2 . 11 TRBV6-2/TRBV6-3 . CASGNTGELFF TGTGCCAGCGGTAACACCGGGGAGCTGTTTTTT
TRBJ2-3 . 15 TRBV5-1 . CASSLRGTSTDTQYF TGCGCCAGCAGCTTGCGGGGGACTAGCACAGATACGCAGTATTTT
TRBJ1-6 . 15 TRBV7-2 few CASSSPGTRDSPLHF TGTGCCAGCAGCTCCCCCGGGACAAGGGATTCACCCCTCCACTTT
TRBJ2-3 TRBD1 13 TRBV19 . CASMGTDTDTQYF TGTGCCAGTATGGGGACAGACACAGATACGCAGTATTTT
TRBJ2-3 TRBD2 16 TRBV12-3/TRBV12-4 . CASSPTSGGPTDTQYF TGTGCCAGCAGTCCTACTAGCGGGGGGCCCACAGATACGCAGTATTTT
TRBJ2-3 TRBD2 15 TRBV11-3 . CASSSAGGSTDTQYF TGTGCCAGCAGCTCAGCGGGGGGGAGCACAGATACGCAGTATTTT
TRBJ1-1 . 14 TRBV12-3/TRBV12-4 . CASSPPPGNTEAFF TGTGCCAGCAGTCCCCCTCCGGGGAACACTGAAGCTTTCTTT
TRBJ2-1 TRBD2 15 TRBV19 . CASLSAGGPWNEQFF TGTGCCAGTCTCTCGGCGGGGGGGCCTTGGAATGAGCAGTTCTTC
TRBJ1-5 . 14 TRBV4-1 few CASSQDIRDQPQHF TGCGCCAGCAGCCAAGATATAAGGGATCAGCCCCAGCATTTT
TRBJ2-3 . 17 TRBV20-1 . CSARVRGNDRSTDTQYF TGCAGTGCTAGAGTCCGCGGTAACGACCGGAGCACAGATACGCAGTATTTT
TRBJ2-3 TRBD2 14 TRBV6-4 . CASSGLAGPDTQYF TGTGCCAGCAGCGGACTAGCGGGGCCGGATACGCAGTATTTT
TRBJ1-3 TRBD1 13 TRBV7-9 few CAGGTGDGNTIYF TGTGCCGGGGGGACAGGGGACGGAAACACCATATATTTT
TRBJ1-5 . 15 TRBV7-8 . CASSLQGNQGQPQHF TGTGCCAGCAGCTTACAGGGGAACCAGGGTCAGCCCCAGCATTTT
TRBJ2-1 TRBD2 17 TRBV7-7 . CASSPPGLAGGNNEQFF TGTGCTAGCAGCCCCCCGGGACTAGCGGGGGGCAACAATGAGCAGTTCTTC
TRBJ2-6 . 14 TRBV19 . CASRDGSGANVLTF TGTGCCAGTAGGGACGGCTCTGGGGCCAACGTCCTGACTTTC
TRBJ2-7 . 11 TRBV10-1 once CASSGAYEQYF TGCGCCAGCAGTGGGGCCTACGAGCAGTACTTC
TRBJ2-2 . 13 TRBV11-2 medium-sized CASSFVNTGELFF TGTGCCAGCAGCTTCGTAAACACCGGGGAGCTGTTTTTT
TRBJ2-5 TRBD2 13 TRBV7-7 few CASSSGGGETQYF TGTGCTAGCAGCTCTGGGGGGGGAGAGACCCAGTACTTC
TRBJ2-5 . 11 TRBV6-1 . CASTWKETQYF TGTGCCAGCACTTGGAAAGAGACCCAGTACTTC
TRBJ1-4 . 14 TRBV6-1 . CASSEARSNEKLFF TGTGCCAGCAGTGAGGCCAGATCGAATGAAAAACTGTTTTTT
TRBJ1-1 . 12 TRBV20-1 few CSACGQNTEAFF TGCAGTGCTTGCGGGCAGAACACTGAAGCTTTCTTT
TRBJ1-4 TRBD1 13 TRBV2 . CASTDRGTEKLFF TGTGCCAGCACGGACAGGGGGACTGAAAAACTGTTTTTT
TRBJ2-2 . 16 TRBV7-8 few CASSLGGRIVIGELFF TGTGCCAGCAGCCTTGGGGGACGTATCGTAATCGGGGAGCTGTTTTTT
TRBJ1-5 TRBD1 15 TRBV7-8 few CASSLEQGPPFAQHF TGTGCCAGCAGCTTAGAACAGGGGCCTCCCTTCGCCCAGCATTTT
TRBJ2-5 . 12 TRBV29-1 once CSVERREETQYF TGCAGCGTTGAACGGCGGGAAGAGACCCAGTACTTC
TRBJ2-7 TRBD2 13 TRBV6-5 . CASSLSSGYEQYF TGTGCCAGCAGTTTGTCTAGCGGCTACGAGCAGTACTTC
TRBJ2-1 TRBD2 18 TRBV7-2 few CASSHVNFGTSGGNEQFF TGTGCCAGCAGCCATGTCAATTTCGGGACTAGCGGGGGCAATGAGCAGTTCTTC
TRBJ1-2 . 14 TRBV30 . CAWSSRGANYGYTF TGTGCCTGGAGTAGCCGGGGAGCTAACTATGGCTACACCTTC
TRBJ1-1 . 14 TRBV7-2 . CASSLGDGYTEAFF TGTGCCAGCAGCTTAGGGGACGGGTACACTGAAGCTTTCTTT